The 25 T cell receptor beta chains below all came from one sample that was sequenced in a study of blood T cell repertoires in COVID-19. Clones were sequenced by immunoSEQ multiplex PCR, and TCRdb holds only the in-frame ones, with some missing. The repertoire holds about 160,000 clones, with around 90% as singletons. The sample was peripheral blood. These receptor sequences come from a man aged 18 to 29 with acute or convalescent COVID-19.

This rearrangement joins TRBV14 to TRBJ1-2; D is ambiguous. CDR1 and CDR2 from the germline V gene are SGHDN and FVKESK. CDR3 length equals 13 residues. V lost 4 bases and J lost 6, with 12 bases in between. In DNA form, the CDR3 reads TGTGCCAGCAGCCGCGCCGGGGTTAATGGCTACACCTTC. Translation: CASSRAGVNGYTF.

The rearrangement uses TRBV9 and TRBJ1-1; D remains ambiguous. Germline V lookup: CDR1 SGDLS, CDR2 YYNGEE. The CDR3 loop spans 12 amino acids. The ends were cut back, 4 bases at V and 4 bases at J, with 8 bases in the middle. CDR3 in DNA: TGTGCCAGCAGCTCCCAGGCCACTGAAGCTTTCTTT. Translation: CASSSQATEAFF.

V is TRBV27 and J is TRBJ2-1; 8 nucleotides align to TRBD2. Germline-derived CDR1 and CDR2 are MNHEY and SMNVEV (reference sequence). After removal of 6 bases from V and 6 bases from J, the junction contained 7 bases not matched to a gene. The CDR3 is 14 residues long. This chain's CDR3 is CASSSDSGANEQFF. As DNA, the CDR3 is TGTGCCAGCAGCTCGGATAGCGGGGCCAATGAGCAGTTCTTC.

The rearrangement joins TRBV19 to TRBJ2-2; D is possibly TRBD1 (6 bases). The ends were cut back, 2 bases at V and 4 bases at J, with 11 bases in the middle. Germline V gives CDR1 LNHDA, CDR2 SQIVND (reference sequence). The CDR3 consists of 15 residues. The CDR3 DNA follows: TGTGCCAGTAGTATAAGGGGGAGTAGCACCGGGGAGCTGTTTTTT. It codes for CASSIRGSSTGELFF.

The chain combines TRBV5-1 with TRBJ1-2, with 7 bases matching TRBD1. There are 13 residues in the CDR3. Trimming removed 2 bases from V and 2 bases from J; junction bases left unmatched: 0. Germline CDR1 reads SGHRS; CDR2 reads YFSETQ. The CDR3 protein is CASSLQGNYGYTF. CDR3 DNA: TGCGCCAGCAGCTTACAGGGGAACTATGGCTACACCTTC.

The chain recombines TRBV30 with TRBJ1-1; D call uncertain. CDR1 and CDR2 from the germline V gene are GTSNPN and SVGIG (reference sequence). CDR3 length: 12 residues. Trimming cost V 1 base and J 3 bases, with 6 bases left between them. The CDR3 here is CAWSERDTEAFF. CDR3 bases: TGTGCCTGGAGTGAGAGGGACACTGAAGCTTTCTTT.

The chain is built from TRBV18 and TRBJ1-1, with 9 bases fitting TRBD1. The CDR3 is 14 amino acids. Per the germline V gene, CDR1 is KGHSH and CDR2 is LQKENI. With V trimmed by 4 bases and J by 5 bases, 5 bases remained unmatched. The CDR3 DNA reads TGTGCCAGCTCACAAGGGACAGGGAGGACTGAAGCTTTCTTT. This encodes CASSQGTGRTEAFF.

The rearrangement joins TRBV27 to TRBJ1-5; D possibly corresponds to TRBD1 (6 bases). Trimming removed 2 bases at V and 2 bases at J, with 10 bases between. This CDR3 has 15 amino acids. The germline V gene encodes CDR1 MNHEY and CDR2 SMNVEV (reference sequence). CDR3 sequence (DNA): TGTGCCAGCAGTTTAAGGGCAGGGGGCAATCAGCCCCAGCATTTT. Amino acid sequence: CASSLRAGGNQPQHF.

The V gene is TRBV5-1, the J gene TRBJ2-2; 13 bases match TRBD2. The V segment lost 2 bases and the J segment 0 bases; nucleotides outside the gene matches: 4. Germline CDR1 is SGHRS and CDR2 is YFSETQ. The CDR3 length is 18 residues. CDR3 nucleotides: TGCGCCAGCAGCTTCCGGACTAGCGGGGGAGCGAACACCGGGGAGCTGTTTTTT. This encodes CASSFRTSGGANTGELFF.

This sequence joins TRBV11-2 and TRBJ1-2; 11 bases map to TRBD1. V shed 4 bases and J 5 bases; nucleotides not matched to a gene: 6. The CDR3 loop spans 15 amino acids. CDR1 and CDR2 (germline): SGHAT, FQNNGV. This CDR3 is CASSSIRDRGYGYTF. As DNA, the CDR3 is TGTGCCAGCAGCTCAATCCGGGACAGGGGGTATGGCTACACCTTC.

The V gene is TRBV28, the J gene TRBJ1-2; weak D call: TRBD1 (5 bases). The V gene lost 4 bases and the J gene lost 8 bases, with 14 bases spanning the gap. Germline assignment: CDR1 MDHEN and CDR2 SYDVKM. The CDR3 has 13 amino acids. In DNA form, the CDR3 reads TGTGCCAGCAGTTCGCAGGGTGTAGGGGGCTACACCTTC. Translation gives CASSSQGVGGYTF.

This chain links TRBV27 with TRBJ2-6; TRBD1 is a possible D gene (6 bases). CDR3 length: 16 amino acids. Trimming removed 6 bases from V and 2 bases from J, with 14 bases in between. The germline gives CDR1 MNHEY, CDR2 SMNVEV (reference sequence). In nucleotides, the CDR3 is TGTGCCAGCAGCTCTGTCCCAGGGGCTGGGGCCAACGTCCTGACTTTC. Translated: CASSSVPGAGANVLTF.

The V gene is TRBV24-1, the J gene TRBJ1-2, with a tentative D call TRBD1 (5 bases). Looked up from germline, CDR1 is KGHDR and CDR2 is SFDVKD. CDR3 length: 14 residues. The V and J ends lost 4 bases and 8 bases respectively, with 16 bases between them. The CDR3 nucleotides are TGTGCCACCAGTGACCCGCGTGGGGCGTACGGCTACACCTTC. This sequence encodes CATSDPRGAYGYTF.

V and J are TRBV14 and TRBJ2-1, with TRBD2 matching 11 bases. The V segment lost 0 bases and the J segment 7 bases; nucleotides outside the gene matches: 8. The CDR3 consists of 17 residues. Germline V gene sequence: CDR1 SGHDN, CDR2 FVKESK. The CDR3 sequence is CASSQDSGASGRNEQFF. As DNA, the CDR3 is TGTGCCAGCAGCCAAGATAGCGGGGCTAGCGGGAGGAATGAGCAGTTCTTC. Drawing the rest from reference TRBV14 and TRBJ2-1, the complete variable domain is EAGVTQFPSHSVIEKGQTVTLRCDPISGHDNLYWYRRVMGKEIKFLLHFVKESKQDESGMPNNRFLAERTGGTYSTLKVQPAELEDSGVYFCASSQDSGASGRNEQFFGPGTRLTVL.

The chain uses TRBV12-5 and TRBJ2-1, with 7 bases lining up with TRBD2. CDR3 length: 15 amino acids. The V gene end was trimmed by 7 bases and the J gene end by 4 bases; junction bases not matched to a gene: 10. Germline V gene lookup returns CDR1 LGHNT and CDR2 FRNRAP. The CDR3 loop reads CASAVSGFQYNEQFF. In DNA form, the CDR3 reads TGTGCTAGTGCCGTTAGCGGGTTCCAATACAATGAGCAGTTCTTC.

The chain employs TRBV6-4 and TRBJ2-1; a weak D match, TRBD2 (5 bases). V shed 5 bases and J shed 5 bases, with 10 bases lying between them. Germline loops: CDR1 MRHNA, CDR2 SNTAGT. There are 13 residues in the CDR3. CDR3 protein: CASSRGEDNEQFF. CDR3 in DNA: TGTGCCAGCAGTCGGGGTGAGGACAATGAGCAGTTCTTC.

The chain joins TRBV11-2 to TRBJ1-6, with D possibly being TRBD1 (6 bases). With 2 bases removed from V and 5 bases from J, the gap between germline ends came to 13 bases. This CDR3 is built from 16 residues. CDR1 is SGHAT and CDR2 is FQNNGV in the germline V gene. CDR3 in DNA: TGTGCCAGCAGCTTATCCTACAGGGTGCATAATTCACCCCTCCACTTT. Translated: CASSLSYRVHNSPLHF.

This chain connects TRBV5-1 to TRBJ2-2; possible D gene TRBD1, 5 bases. V lost 5 bases, J lost 1 base, and 15 bases lay in between. The CDR3 covers 16 residues. Per germline, CDR1 SGHRS and CDR2 YFSETQ. The CDR3 sequence is CASRGTRQLNTGELFF. DNA for the CDR3: TGCGCCAGCAGGGGAACCCGACAGTTGAACACCGGGGAGCTGTTTTTT. The whole variable domain, filled in from reference TRBV5-1 and TRBJ2-2, reads KAGVTQTPRYLIKTRGQQVTLSCSPISGHRSVSWYQQTPGQGLQFLFEYFSETQRNKGNFPGRFSGRQFSNSRSEMNVSTLELGDSALYLCASRGTRQLNTGELFFGEGSRLTVL.

The DNA for the CDR3 is TGTGCCAGTAGTACCAGACAGGGTACCTCTGGAAACACCATATATTTT. Translating gives CASSTRQGTSGNTIYF. J is TRBJ1-3 and V is TRBV19; 7 positions agree with TRBD1. This CDR3 is built from 16 residues. Germline V gene data show CDR1 as LNHDA and CDR2 as SQIVND (reference sequence). Unmatched junction bases numbered 6, after V lost 4 bases and J lost 0 bases.

The chain is built from TRBV6-6 and TRBJ2-5, with 9 bases lining up with TRBD1. After removal of 6 bases from V and 5 bases from J, the junction contained 13 bases not matched to a gene. Germline V gene data show CDR1 as MNHNY and CDR2 as SVGAGI (reference sequence). This CDR3 region has 16 residues. The CDR3 protein is CASRYTGGSQMETQYF. In DNA form, the CDR3 reads TGTGCCAGCAGATATACAGGGGGCTCTCAAATGGAGACCCAGTACTTC.

V usage is TRBV15 and J usage is TRBJ2-7; a possible D gene is TRBD1 (6 bases). This CDR3 is built from 16 residues. In germline, CDR1 is LNHNV, CDR2 YYDKDF (reference sequence). Trimming took 1 base from V and 2 from J, leaving 15 bases between them. The CDR3 nucleotides read TGTGCCACCAGCAGAGTCACAGGGATTGGGACCTACGAGCAGTACTTC. Its translation: CATSRVTGIGTYEQYF.

The chain has TRBV3-1 (or the pseudogene TRBV3-2) and TRBJ1-1; possibly TRBD1 for D (6 bases). V was shortened by 4 bases and J by 4 bases, with 13 bases between the two germline ends. The CDR3 has 14 residues. Germline assignment: CDR1 LGHDT and CDR2 YNNKEL (reference sequence). The CDR3 DNA reads TGTGCCAGCAGCCCTACAGGGCTGGGCACTGAAGCTTTCTTT. Amino acids: CASSPTGLGTEAFF.

The chain is built from TRBV3-1 (or the pseudogene TRBV3-2) and TRBJ2-7; 9 positions match TRBD1. Trimming took 2 bases from V and 4 from J; bases not matched to a gene: 9. The CDR3 contains 16 residues. CDR1 and CDR2 (germline): LGHDT, YNNKEL (reference sequence). The CDR3 DNA reads TGTGCCAGCAGCCAACCTTCCGGGACAGGGCTTTACGAGCAGTACTTC. Its translation is CASSQPSGTGLYEQYF.

The V call is TRBV27, the J call TRBJ1-1; maybe TRBD1 (6 bases). Germline V gene sequence: CDR1 MNHEY, CDR2 SMNVEV (reference sequence). The CDR3 length is 15 residues. V gave up 4 bases and J gave up 0 bases, with 12 bases separating them. DNA of the CDR3: TGTGCCAGCAGTTCGATACAGGGCTTGAACACTGAAGCTTTCTTT. Protein sequence: CASSSIQGLNTEAFF.

The chain is built from TRBV5-4 and TRBJ1-1, with D possibly TRBD1 on 5 matching bases. The CDR3 has 17 amino acids. Germline CDR1 SGHNT, CDR2 YYREEE (reference sequence). Trimming took 1 base from V and 4 from J, leaving 20 bases between them. The CDR3 protein is CASSLMGRLQDATEAFF. The DNA for the CDR3 is TGTGCCAGCAGCTTGATGGGGCGTCTGCAAGACGCCACTGAAGCTTTCTTT.